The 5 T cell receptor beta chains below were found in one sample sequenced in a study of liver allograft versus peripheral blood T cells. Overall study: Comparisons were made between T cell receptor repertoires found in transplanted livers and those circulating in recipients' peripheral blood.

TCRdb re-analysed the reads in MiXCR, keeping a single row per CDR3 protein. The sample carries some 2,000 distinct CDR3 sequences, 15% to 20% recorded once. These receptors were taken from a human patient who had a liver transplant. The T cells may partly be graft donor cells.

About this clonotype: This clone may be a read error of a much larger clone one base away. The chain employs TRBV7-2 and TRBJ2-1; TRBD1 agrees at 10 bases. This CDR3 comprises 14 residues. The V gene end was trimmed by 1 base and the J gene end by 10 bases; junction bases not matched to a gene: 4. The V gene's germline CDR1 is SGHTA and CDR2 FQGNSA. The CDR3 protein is CTSSLGQGAREQFF. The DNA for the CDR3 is TGTACCAGCAGCTTAGGACAGGGGGCAAGAGAGCAGTTCTTC.

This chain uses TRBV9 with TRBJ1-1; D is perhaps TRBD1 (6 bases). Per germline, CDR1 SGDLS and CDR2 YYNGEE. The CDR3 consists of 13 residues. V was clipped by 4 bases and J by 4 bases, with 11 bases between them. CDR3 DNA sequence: TGTGCCAGCAGCACCTTAGGGGGCACTGAAGCTTTCTTT. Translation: CASSTLGGTEAFF. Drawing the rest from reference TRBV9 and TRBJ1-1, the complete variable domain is DSGVTQTPKHLITATGQRVTLRCSPRSGDLSVYWYQQSLDQGLQFLIQYYNGEERAKGNILERFSAQQFPDLHSELNLSSLELGDSALYFCASSTLGGTEAFFGQGTRLTVV.

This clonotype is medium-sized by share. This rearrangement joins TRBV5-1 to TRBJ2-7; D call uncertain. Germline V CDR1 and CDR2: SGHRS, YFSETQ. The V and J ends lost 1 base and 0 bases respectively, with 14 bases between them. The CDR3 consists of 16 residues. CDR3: CASSLSMVALSYEQYF. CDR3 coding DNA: TGCGCCAGCAGCTTGTCAATGGTTGCGCTCTCCTACGAGCAGTACTTC.

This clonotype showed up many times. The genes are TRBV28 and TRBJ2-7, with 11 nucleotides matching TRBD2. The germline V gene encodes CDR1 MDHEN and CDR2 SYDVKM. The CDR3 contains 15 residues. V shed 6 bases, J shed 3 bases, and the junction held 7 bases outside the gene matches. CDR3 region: CASRVTSGRIYEQYF. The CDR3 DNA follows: TGTGCCAGCAGGGTAACTAGCGGGAGAATCTACGAGCAGTACTTC.

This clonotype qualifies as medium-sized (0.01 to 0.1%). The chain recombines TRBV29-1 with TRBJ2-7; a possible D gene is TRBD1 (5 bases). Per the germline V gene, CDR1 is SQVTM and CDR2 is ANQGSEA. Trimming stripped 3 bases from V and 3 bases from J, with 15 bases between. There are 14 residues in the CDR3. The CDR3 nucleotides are TGCAGCGTTGAGAGGCAGGGTCGCAGCTACGAGCAGTACTTC. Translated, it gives CSVERQGRSYEQYF.